Sequencing of this T cell receptor beta chain was carried out in a study of identical twins. Comments on this clonotype: What it recognizes is unknown.

This CDR3 has 18 residues. Between the trimmed V and J ends, which lost 0 bases and 0 bases, there was a span of 14 bases. The germline CDR1 and CDR2 sequences are SGHAT and FQNNGV. Points from the study as a whole: Conclusions rested on cross-sectional statistics rather than following the same donors.

Template switching added a universal primer binding site, and final cDNA carried unique molecular identifiers. TCRdb redid the calling of the 5' RACE reads with MiXCR, one entry per CDR3 protein. The data contain 500,000 to 700,000 distinct CDR3 sequences, around 7.4% of them singletons. These data also featured in a second study, about yellow fever vaccine responses in identical twins.

The clonotype was recovered from a woman between 18 and 29 years old in good health. The chain combines TRBV11-2 with TRBJ1-4; D may be TRBD1 (6 bases). Sample: PBMCs. This CDR3 is CASSLETGLLSTNEKLFF. The DNA of the CDR3 is TGTGCCAGCAGCTTAGAAACAGGGCTCCTTTCAACTAATGAAAAACTGTTTTTT.